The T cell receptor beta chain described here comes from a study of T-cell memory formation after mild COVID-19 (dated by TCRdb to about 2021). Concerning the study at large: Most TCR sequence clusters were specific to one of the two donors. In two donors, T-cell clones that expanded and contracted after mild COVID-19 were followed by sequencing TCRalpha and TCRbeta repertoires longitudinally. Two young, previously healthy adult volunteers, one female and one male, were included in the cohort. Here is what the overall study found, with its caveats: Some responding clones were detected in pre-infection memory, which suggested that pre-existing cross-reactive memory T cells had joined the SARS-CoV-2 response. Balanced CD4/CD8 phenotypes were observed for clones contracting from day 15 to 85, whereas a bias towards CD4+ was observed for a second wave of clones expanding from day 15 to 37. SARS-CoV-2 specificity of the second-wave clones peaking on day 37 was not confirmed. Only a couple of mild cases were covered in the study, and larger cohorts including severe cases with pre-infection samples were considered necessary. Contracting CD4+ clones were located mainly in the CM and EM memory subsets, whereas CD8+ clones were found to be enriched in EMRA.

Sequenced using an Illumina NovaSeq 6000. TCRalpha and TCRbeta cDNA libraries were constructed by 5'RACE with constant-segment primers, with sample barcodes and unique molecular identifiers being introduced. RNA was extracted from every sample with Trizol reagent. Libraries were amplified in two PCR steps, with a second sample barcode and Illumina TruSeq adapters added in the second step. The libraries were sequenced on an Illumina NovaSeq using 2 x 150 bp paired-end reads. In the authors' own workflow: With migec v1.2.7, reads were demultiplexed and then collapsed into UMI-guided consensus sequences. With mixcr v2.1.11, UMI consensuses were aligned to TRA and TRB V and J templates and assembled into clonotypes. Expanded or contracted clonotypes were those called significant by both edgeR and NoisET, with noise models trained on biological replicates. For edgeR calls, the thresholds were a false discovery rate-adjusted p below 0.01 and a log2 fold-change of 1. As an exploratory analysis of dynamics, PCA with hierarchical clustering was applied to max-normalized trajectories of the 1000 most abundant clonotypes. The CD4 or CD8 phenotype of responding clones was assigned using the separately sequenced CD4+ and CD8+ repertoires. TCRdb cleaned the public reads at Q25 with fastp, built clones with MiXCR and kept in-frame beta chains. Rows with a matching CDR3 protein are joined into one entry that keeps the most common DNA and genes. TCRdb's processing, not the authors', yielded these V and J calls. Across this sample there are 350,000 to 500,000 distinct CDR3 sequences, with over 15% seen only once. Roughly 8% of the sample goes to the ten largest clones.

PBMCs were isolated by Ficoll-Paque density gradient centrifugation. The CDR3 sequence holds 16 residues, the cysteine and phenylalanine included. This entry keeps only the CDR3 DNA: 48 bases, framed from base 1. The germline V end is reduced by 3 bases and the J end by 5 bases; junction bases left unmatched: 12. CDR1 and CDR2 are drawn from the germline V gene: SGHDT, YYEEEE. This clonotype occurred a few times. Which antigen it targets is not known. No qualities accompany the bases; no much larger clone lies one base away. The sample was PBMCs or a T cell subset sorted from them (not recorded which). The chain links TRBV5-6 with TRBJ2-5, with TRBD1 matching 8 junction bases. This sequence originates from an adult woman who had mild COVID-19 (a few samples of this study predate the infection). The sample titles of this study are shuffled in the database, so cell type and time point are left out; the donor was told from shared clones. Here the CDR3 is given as CASSWIDRDRRETQYF. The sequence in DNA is TGTGCCAGCAGCTGGATAGACAGGGACAGGCGGGAGACCCAGTACTTC.